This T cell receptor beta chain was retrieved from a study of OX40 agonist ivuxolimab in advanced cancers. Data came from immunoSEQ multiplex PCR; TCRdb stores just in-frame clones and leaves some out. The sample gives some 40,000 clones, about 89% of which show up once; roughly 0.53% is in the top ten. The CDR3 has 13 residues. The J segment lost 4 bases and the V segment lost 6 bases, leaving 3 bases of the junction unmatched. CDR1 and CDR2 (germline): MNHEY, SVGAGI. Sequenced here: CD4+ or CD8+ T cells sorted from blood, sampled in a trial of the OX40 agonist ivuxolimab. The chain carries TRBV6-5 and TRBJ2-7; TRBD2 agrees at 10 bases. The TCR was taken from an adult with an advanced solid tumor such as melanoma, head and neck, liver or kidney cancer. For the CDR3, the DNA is TGTGCCAGCAGGGGACTAGCGACATACGAGCAGTACTTC. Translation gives CASRGLATYEQYF.